This T cell receptor beta chain was retrieved from a study of T-cell reconstitution after alpha-beta-depleted transplantation in children. In this sample, this clonotype turned up many times. The CDR3 loop spans 16 amino acids. With 4 bases clipped from V and 4 bases from J, the junction kept 11 bases outside the gene matches. Germline loops: CDR1 SEHNR, CDR2 FQNEAQ (reference sequence). Unique molecular identifiers tagged the TCRbeta library. TCRdb re-analysed the PCR reads in MiXCR, keeping a single row per CDR3 protein. The sample lists around 480,000 distinct CDR3 sequences, approximately 30% occurring once.

The J gene is TRBJ2-5, the V gene TRBV7-9, with TRBD1 identical over 8 bases. The sequenced sample was PBMCs from the stem cell graft donor, obtained from the stem cell graft. The origin of this receptor is a human donor who donated a stem cell graft to a child with aplastic anemia. For the CDR3, the DNA is TGTGCCAGCAGCTCCCTGTCGGGACAGGAGGTAGAGACCCAGTACTTC. It specifies CASSSLSGQEVETQYF.